A selection of T cell receptor beta chains follows, all from one sample in a study of blood T cells in healthy people across ages. TCRdb passed the 5' RACE reads through MiXCR, listing each CDR3 protein once. The table shows 650,000 to 1,000,000 distinct CDR3 sequences, with around half occurring only once. Sample: blood. These receptors came from a man older than 75 in good health. The CDR3 runs from the conserved cysteine through the conserved F or W. The D gene is left open where the match is weak. Not every row has a clone size; where given, it reads once, few, many or a size class.

J gene: TRBJ2-3
D gene: TRBD2
clone size: NA
V gene: TRBV6-2/TRBV6-3
CDR3 protein: CASRRLAGGPRRDTQYF
CDR3 DNA: TGTGCCAGCAGACGACTAGCGGGGGGGCCGAGGCGAGATACGCAGTATTTT

J gene: TRBJ2-2
D gene: TRBD1
clone size: NA
V gene: TRBV27
CDR3 protein: CASSRQTGVVAGELFF
CDR3 DNA: TGTGCCAGCAGTCGACAGACAGGGGTCGTAGCCGGGGAGCTGTTTTTT

J gene: TRBJ2-7
D gene: TRBD1
clone size: few
V gene: TRBV6-6
CDR3 protein: CASSTSGTGVYEQYF
CDR3 DNA: TGTGCCAGCAGTACTTCCGGGACAGGGGTCTACGAGCAGTACTTC

J gene: TRBJ2-5
D gene: TRBD2
clone size: NA
V gene: TRBV20-1
CDR3 protein: CSASTGTSGSYYNEQYF
CDR3 DNA: TGCAGTGCTTCGACCGGGACTAGCGGGAGTTACTACAATGAGCAGTACTTC

J gene: TRBJ2-7
D gene: TRBD1
clone size: many
V gene: TRBV29-1
CDR3 protein: CSAVRDRDPEQYF
CDR3 DNA: TGCAGCGCCGTCCGGGACAGGGATCCCGAGCAGTACTTC

J gene: TRBJ1-6
D gene: TRBD1
clone size: NA
V gene: TRBV20-1
CDR3 protein: CSVRGPGGSPLHF
CDR3 DNA: TGCAGTGTCAGAGGTCCAGGGGGTTCACCCCTCCACTTT

J gene: TRBJ1-2
D gene: TRBD1
clone size: few
V gene: TRBV9
CDR3 protein: CASSAPGRTGVDGYTF
CDR3 DNA: TGTGCCAGCAGCGCTCCCGGCAGGACAGGGGTTGATGGCTACACCTTC

J gene: TRBJ2-7
D gene: NA
clone size: few
V gene: TRBV20-1
CDR3 protein: CSASGRASYEQYF
CDR3 DNA: TGCAGTGCTTCGGGACGGGCCTCGTACGAGCAGTACTTC

J gene: TRBJ2-1
D gene: TRBD2
clone size: NA
V gene: TRBV5-1
CDR3 protein: CASSLFTSGSVDEQFF
CDR3 DNA: TGCGCCAGCAGCTTGTTCACTAGCGGGAGTGTGGATGAGCAGTTCTTC

J gene: TRBJ2-1
D gene: NA
clone size: NA
V gene: TRBV20-1
CDR3 protein: CGAESGPIYNEQFF
CDR3 DNA: TGCGGTGCTGAAAGCGGGCCCATCTACAATGAGCAGTTCTTC

J gene: TRBJ2-1
D gene: TRBD2
clone size: NA
V gene: TRBV20-1
CDR3 protein: CSARKLAGSGYNEQFF
CDR3 DNA: TGCAGTGCTAGAAAACTAGCGGGCAGTGGGTACAATGAGCAGTTCTTC

J gene: TRBJ2-3
D gene: NA
clone size: few
V gene: TRBV5-1
CDR3 protein: CASSLGGKNTDTQYF
CDR3 DNA: TGCGCCAGCAGCTTGGGCGGGAAGAATACAGATACGCAGTATTTT

J gene: TRBJ2-3
D gene: NA
clone size: NA
V gene: TRBV20-1
CDR3 protein: CSASSRGSALTDTQYF
CDR3 DNA: TGCAGTGCTAGTTCCCGGGGGTCCGCCCTCACAGATACGCAGTATTTT

J gene: TRBJ2-7
D gene: NA
clone size: NA
V gene: TRBV5-4
CDR3 protein: CASSLPGRGNHEQYF
CDR3 DNA: TGTGCCAGCAGCCTACCGGGACGGGGGAACCACGAGCAGTACTTC

J gene: TRBJ2-7
D gene: NA
clone size: few
V gene: TRBV28
CDR3 protein: CASVLAGQGSYEQYF
CDR3 DNA: TGTGCCAGCGTGCTAGCGGGACAGGGCTCCTACGAGCAGTACTTC

J gene: TRBJ2-7
D gene: NA
clone size: NA
V gene: TRBV4-1
CDR3 protein: CASSPSPGSAYEQYF
CDR3 DNA: TGCGCCAGCAGCCCTTCACCAGGGTCAGCCTACGAGCAGTACTTC

J gene: TRBJ2-7
D gene: NA
clone size: once
V gene: TRBV28
CDR3 protein: CASGSTRGTSYEQYF
CDR3 DNA: TGTGCCAGCGGCTCCACCAGGGGAACTTCCTACGAGCAGTACTTC

J gene: TRBJ2-7
D gene: TRBD2
clone size: few
V gene: TRBV3-1
CDR3 protein: CASSRTSGGLASYEQYF
CDR3 DNA: TGTGCCAGCAGCCGGACTAGCGGGGGCCTCGCCTCCTACGAGCAGTACTTC

J gene: TRBJ2-2
D gene: TRBD1
clone size: NA
V gene: TRBV6-5
CDR3 protein: CASSSRDRGPVGELFF
CDR3 DNA: TGTGCCAGCAGTTCCCGGGACAGGGGGCCGGTCGGGGAGCTGTTTTTT

J gene: TRBJ2-1
D gene: TRBD1
clone size: NA
V gene: TRBV28
CDR3 protein: CASSPPGQRRNEQFF
CDR3 DNA: TGTGCCAGCAGTCCACCGGGACAGAGACGCAATGAGCAGTTCTTC

J gene: TRBJ2-1
D gene: TRBD2
clone size: NA
V gene: TRBV27
CDR3 protein: CASSPTRAGVMSNEQFF
CDR3 DNA: TGTGCCAGCAGTCCAACCCGAGCGGGAGTTATGAGCAATGAGCAGTTCTTC

J gene: TRBJ2-5
D gene: TRBD2
clone size: few
V gene: TRBV5-5
CDR3 protein: CASSLKLTAGETQYF
CDR3 DNA: TGTGCCAGCAGCTTGAAGTTAACAGCGGGGGAGACCCAGTACTTC

J gene: TRBJ2-4
D gene: TRBD1
clone size: NA
V gene: TRBV28
CDR3 protein: CASSPTGEIAKNIQYF
CDR3 DNA: TGTGCCAGCAGCCCGACAGGGGAAATAGCCAAAAACATTCAGTACTTC

J gene: TRBJ1-2
D gene: NA
clone size: few
V gene: TRBV20-1
CDR3 protein: CSARDFGGYTF
CDR3 DNA: TGCAGTGCTAGAGATTTTGGTGGCTACACCTTC

J gene: TRBJ1-2
D gene: NA
clone size: few
V gene: TRBV29-1
CDR3 protein: CSVRVQDGYTF
CDR3 DNA: TGCAGCGTTAGAGTTCAGGATGGCTACACCTTC

J gene: TRBJ2-2
D gene: NA
clone size: NA
V gene: TRBV12-3/TRBV12-4
CDR3 protein: CASSSSRAGELFF
CDR3 DNA: TGTGCCAGCAGTTCATCTCGAGCCGGGGAGCTGTTTTTT

J gene: TRBJ2-7
D gene: NA
clone size: NA
V gene: TRBV4-2
CDR3 protein: CASSQDRTGEQYF
CDR3 DNA: TGTGCCAGCAGCCAAGATAGGACTGGTGAGCAGTACTTC

J gene: TRBJ1-6
D gene: NA
clone size: few
V gene: TRBV20-1
CDR3 protein: CSARARGNPYNSPLHF
CDR3 DNA: TGCAGTGCTAGAGCTCGGGGGAACCCCTATAATTCACCCCTCCACTTT

J gene: TRBJ1-2
D gene: NA
clone size: NA
V gene: TRBV12-3/TRBV12-4
CDR3 protein: CASSLQGYGGYTF
CDR3 DNA: TGTGCCAGCAGTTTACAGGGTTATGGGGGCTACACCTTC

J gene: TRBJ1-4
D gene: NA
clone size: few
V gene: TRBV28
CDR3 protein: CASSLHTGIISEKLFF
CDR3 DNA: TGTGCCAGCAGTCTTCATACAGGGATCATCAGTGAAAAACTGTTTTTT

J gene: TRBJ2-1
D gene: NA
clone size: NA
V gene: TRBV12-5
CDR3 protein: CASGLVLGAEGMDEQFF
CDR3 DNA: TGTGCTAGTGGTTTGGTTCTGGGCGCGGAGGGGATGGATGAGCAGTTCTTC

J gene: TRBJ2-3
D gene: NA
clone size: NA
V gene: TRBV20-1
CDR3 protein: CSAEESTDTQYF
CDR3 DNA: TGCAGTGCGGAGGAAAGCACAGATACGCAGTATTTT

J gene: TRBJ2-5
D gene: TRBD2
clone size: NA
V gene: TRBV5-1
CDR3 protein: CASSLGLAGEAVETQYF
CDR3 DNA: TGCGCCAGCAGCTTGGGACTAGCGGGAGAGGCGGTAGAGACCCAGTACTTC

J gene: TRBJ2-1
D gene: TRBD2
clone size: NA
V gene: TRBV20-1
CDR3 protein: CSAPLGVAGGYDEQFF
CDR3 DNA: TGCAGTGCCCCACTGGGGGTAGCGGGAGGTTACGATGAGCAGTTCTTC

J gene: TRBJ2-1
D gene: TRBD2
clone size: few
V gene: TRBV20-1
CDR3 protein: CSARGRVRQREGRNEQFF
CDR3 DNA: TGCAGTGCTAGAGGCCGAGTCAGACAGCGGGAGGGCCGAAATGAGCAGTTCTTC

J gene: TRBJ2-1
D gene: NA
clone size: few
V gene: TRBV5-6
CDR3 protein: CASSLVLASSSEQFF
CDR3 DNA: TGTGCCAGCAGCTTGGTGCTAGCAAGCAGTAGTGAGCAGTTCTTC

J gene: TRBJ2-7
D gene: TRBD1
clone size: NA
V gene: TRBV6-6
CDR3 protein: CASSYPGQGIYEQYF
CDR3 DNA: TGTGCCAGCAGTTACCCGGGACAGGGAATTTACGAGCAGTACTTC

J gene: TRBJ1-2
D gene: TRBD1
clone size: NA
V gene: TRBV20-1
CDR3 protein: CGAREAGGVANYGYTF
CDR3 DNA: TGCGGTGCTAGAGAGGCAGGGGGCGTTGCTAACTATGGCTACACCTTC

J gene: TRBJ2-1
D gene: TRBD1
clone size: NA
V gene: TRBV4-3
CDR3 protein: CASSQEGTGPYNEQFF
CDR3 DNA: TGCGCCAGCAGCCAAGAGGGGACAGGGCCCTACAATGAGCAGTTCTTC

J gene: TRBJ1-1
D gene: TRBD1
clone size: NA
V gene: TRBV9
CDR3 protein: CASSRTGESWTEAFF
CDR3 DNA: TGTGCCAGCAGTCGGACAGGGGAGAGTTGGACTGAAGCTTTCTTT

J gene: TRBJ2-1
D gene: TRBD1
clone size: few
V gene: TRBV7-8
CDR3 protein: CASSFLGQGYNEQFF
CDR3 DNA: TGTGCCAGCAGCTTTTTGGGACAGGGTTACAATGAGCAGTTCTTC

J gene: TRBJ2-3
D gene: TRBD1
clone size: few
V gene: TRBV28
CDR3 protein: CASRRQGTRGDTQYF
CDR3 DNA: TGTGCCAGCAGACGACAGGGGACCCGAGGAGATACGCAGTATTTT

J gene: TRBJ2-5
D gene: NA
clone size: NA
V gene: TRBV7-2
CDR3 protein: CASSPNQGQETQYF
CDR3 DNA: TGTGCCAGCAGCCCCAATCAGGGGCAAGAGACCCAGTACTTC

J gene: TRBJ2-1
D gene: TRBD2
clone size: once
V gene: TRBV2
CDR3 protein: CASRGDRRAGYNEQFF
CDR3 DNA: TGTGCCAGCAGAGGGGATCGACGAGCGGGGTACAATGAGCAGTTCTTC

J gene: TRBJ2-1
D gene: TRBD1
clone size: few
V gene: TRBV29-1
CDR3 protein: CSAGQGGYEQFF
CDR3 DNA: TGCAGCGCCGGACAGGGGGGTTATGAGCAGTTCTTC

J gene: TRBJ2-7
D gene: NA
clone size: NA
V gene: TRBV29-1
CDR3 protein: CSAKTLNSYEQYF
CDR3 DNA: TGCAGCGCAAAAACACTTAACTCCTACGAGCAGTACTTC

J gene: TRBJ2-1
D gene: NA
clone size: NA
V gene: TRBV6-5
CDR3 protein: CASSYSGVEQFF
CDR3 DNA: TGTGCCAGCAGTTACTCGGGGGTTGAGCAGTTCTTC

J gene: TRBJ2-2
D gene: TRBD2
clone size: NA
V gene: TRBV5-1
CDR3 protein: CASSRYGTSGHSAPPGELFF
CDR3 DNA: TGCGCCAGCAGCCGGTATGGGACTAGCGGGCATTCGGCCCCCCCCGGGGAGCTGTTTTTT

J gene: TRBJ2-7
D gene: NA
clone size: NA
V gene: TRBV29-1
CDR3 protein: CSVVSETSYEQYF
CDR3 DNA: TGCAGCGTTGTAAGCGAGACCTCCTACGAGCAGTACTTC

J gene: TRBJ2-5
D gene: NA
clone size: NA
V gene: TRBV13
CDR3 protein: CASSHTGTPNQETQYF
CDR3 DNA: TGTGCCAGCAGCCACACAGGGACACCTAATCAAGAGACCCAGTACTTC

J gene: TRBJ2-7
D gene: NA
clone size: NA
V gene: TRBV7-2
CDR3 protein: CASSLVGGLGNEQYF
CDR3 DNA: TGTGCCAGCAGCTTAGTGGGGGGGCTAGGCAACGAGCAGTACTTC

J gene: TRBJ2-1
D gene: NA
clone size: NA
V gene: TRBV20-1
CDR3 protein: CSAPTRRNEQFF
CDR3 DNA: TGCAGTGCTCCCACCCGGCGCAATGAGCAGTTCTTC

J gene: TRBJ1-2
D gene: NA
clone size: few
V gene: TRBV20-1
CDR3 protein: CSARDGLLRGYTF
CDR3 DNA: TGCAGTGCTAGGGACGGGTTATTGCGGGGCTACACCTTC

J gene: TRBJ2-1
D gene: NA
clone size: NA
V gene: TRBV11-3
CDR3 protein: CASSQGTDSYNEQFF
CDR3 DNA: TGTGCCAGCAGCCAAGGGACGGATTCCTACAATGAGCAGTTCTTC